Listed below are T cell receptor beta chains from one sample, sequenced in a study of patients and donors after allogeneic stem cell transplantation. TCRdb re-called the RT-PCR reads through MiXCR, storing one row per CDR3 protein. The sample holds hundreds of thousands of distinct CDR3 sequences; approximately 14% are singletons and the top ten take roughly 11%. Sequencing was done on a sample of blood, either unsorted or a sorted T cell fraction (not recorded which). Receptors originate from a human donor who was either an allogeneic HSCT recipient or a stem cell or donor lymphocyte infusion donor (not recorded which). It is not recorded whose cells these are; they may come from a transplant donor. Each CDR3 is given with its conserved first and last residue. The D gene is left open where the match is weak. For some rows the clone size is stated as once, few or many, or as a class when expanded; others skip it.

CDR3aa	CDR3nt	v_gene	abundance	d_gene	j_gene
CASSLQGTDGYTF	TGTGCCAGCAGCTTACAGGGGACGGATGGCTACACCTTC	TRBV7-2	NA	NA	TRBJ1-2
CASSRDGETQYF	TGCGCCAGCAGCCGGGACGGAGAGACCCAGTACTTC	TRBV5-1	many	NA	TRBJ2-5
CASSYSANTGQPRDEQYF	TGTGCCAGCAGTTACTCGGCAAATACCGGCCAACCCCGCGACGAGCAGTACTTC	TRBV6-2/TRBV6-3	few	NA	TRBJ2-7
CSAVDYGYTF	TGCAGTGCTGTGGACTATGGCTACACCTTC	TRBV20-1	many	NA	TRBJ1-2
CASSLVGRTDTQYF	TGTGCCAGCAGCTTAGTCGGGCGTACAGATACGCAGTATTTT	TRBV7-2	many	NA	TRBJ2-3
CSARPLAGGLGETQYF	TGCAGTGCTAGACCTCTAGCGGGGGGTTTGGGAGAGACCCAGTACTTC	TRBV20-1	NA	TRBD2	TRBJ2-5
CASSLHPDEQYF	TGCGCCAGCAGCCTCCACCCAGACGAGCAGTACTTC	TRBV5-1	NA	NA	TRBJ2-7
CSARRASWESSYNEQFF	TGCAGTGCTAGACGAGCCTCGTGGGAAAGCTCCTACAATGAGCAGTTCTTC	TRBV20-1	NA	NA	TRBJ2-1
CSARGSGATDTQYF	TGCAGTGCTAGAGGGAGCGGAGCCACAGATACGCAGTATTTT	TRBV20-1	once	NA	TRBJ2-3
CASSPNRETQYF	TGTGCCAGCAGCCCAAACCGAGAGACCCAGTACTTC	TRBV5-4	NA	NA	TRBJ2-5
CASSGDGIYGYTF	TGTGCCAGCAGCGGGGACGGAATCTATGGCTACACCTTC	TRBV12-3/TRBV12-4	many	NA	TRBJ1-2
CASRPGSPQETQYF	TGCGCCAGCAGACCGGGGTCGCCCCAAGAGACCCAGTACTTC	TRBV5-1	many	NA	TRBJ2-5
CASSTSGLAGGQETQYF	TGTGCCAGCAGTACCAGTGGACTAGCGGGAGGACAAGAGACCCAGTACTTC	TRBV12-3/TRBV12-4	few	TRBD2	TRBJ2-5
CASSRQGASSYEQYF	TGTGCCAGTAGCCGACAGGGGGCGTCTTCCTACGAGCAGTACTTC	TRBV19	NA	TRBD1	TRBJ2-7
CASSIGTDDGYTF	TGTGCCAGCAGCATCGGGACAGACGATGGCTACACCTTC	TRBV7-9	many	TRBD1	TRBJ1-2
CASTQGRYYEQYF	TGTGCCAGCACCCAGGGCAGATACTACGAGCAGTACTTC	TRBV7-2	NA	NA	TRBJ2-7
CASSFPGQHSGANVLTF	TGTGCCAGCAGCTTTCCGGGACAGCACTCTGGGGCCAACGTCCTGACTTTC	TRBV5-4	few	TRBD1	TRBJ2-6
CASSSRGGSGETQYF	TGTGCCAGCAGCTCCAGGGGCGGGAGCGGTGAGACCCAGTACTTC	TRBV7-9	many	NA	TRBJ2-5
CAAALGVANYGYTF	TGTGCCGCAGCTCTAGGGGTCGCTAACTATGGCTACACCTTC	TRBV5-5	NA	NA	TRBJ1-2
CASSQVQWNTEAFF	TGCGCCAGCAGCCAAGTACAGTGGAACACTGAAGCTTTCTTT	TRBV4-1	few	NA	TRBJ1-1
CASSYDRNTEAFF	TGTGCCAGCAGCTATGACAGGAACACTGAAGCTTTCTTT	TRBV5-6	many	NA	TRBJ1-1
CASSPSMSGGARDTQYF	TGTGCCAGCAGCCCATCAATGAGCGGGGGGGCAAGGGATACGCAGTATTTT	TRBV7-3	many	TRBD2	TRBJ2-3
CASSRRTGRGLETQYF	TGTGCCAGCAGCCGTAGGACGGGGAGAGGGTTGGAGACCCAGTACTTC	TRBV5-5	NA	NA	TRBJ2-5
CASTLQVAYGYTF	TGTGCCAGCACCCTACAGGTCGCCTATGGCTACACCTTC	TRBV6-1	NA	NA	TRBJ1-2
CASRESPRGGYTF	TGTGCCAGCAGAGAGAGTCCCCGGGGGGGCTACACCTTC	TRBV25-1	NA	NA	TRBJ1-2
CASSFDRTHQPQHF	TGTGCCAGCAGTTTCGACCGGACACATCAGCCCCAGCATTTT	TRBV12-3/TRBV12-4	few	NA	TRBJ1-5
CASSPDRPEQYF	TGTGCCAGCAGCCCGGACAGACCCGAGCAGTACTTC	TRBV7-9	NA	NA	TRBJ2-7
CSVADSNYGYTF	TGCAGCGTGGCAGACTCTAACTATGGCTACACCTTC	TRBV29-1	many	NA	TRBJ1-2
CSVEYLAGVEQFF	TGCAGCGTTGAATATCTAGCGGGAGTTGAGCAGTTCTTC	TRBV29-1	NA	TRBD2	TRBJ2-1
CASSTRTGYYGYTF	TGTGCCAGCAGCACAAGGACAGGGTACTATGGCTACACCTTC	TRBV5-6	NA	TRBD1	TRBJ1-2
CASSVEDRSTDTQYF	TGTGCCAGCAGTGTTGAGGACAGAAGCACAGATACGCAGTATTTT	TRBV2	few	NA	TRBJ2-3
CASTPSSYEQYF	TGTGCCAGCACCCCTAGCTCCTACGAGCAGTACTTC	TRBV7-9	few	NA	TRBJ2-7
CASSKVAGGPSSEQFF	TGTGCCAGTAGTAAAGTAGCGGGAGGGCCTTCGAGCGAGCAGTTCTTC	TRBV19	medium-sized	TRBD2	TRBJ2-1
CASSPRGSSYNEQFF	TGTGCCAGCTCACCACGCGGGAGCTCCTACAATGAGCAGTTCTTC	TRBV7-2	many	TRBD2	TRBJ2-1